These T cell receptor beta chains were read from a single sample in a study of cytomegalovirus exposure and HLA in healthy donors. Some clones are missing from TCRdb's copy, which holds only in-frame ones; the method was immunoSEQ multiplex PCR. The data hold 200,000 to 250,000 clones, with roughly 75% observed a single time. Sequencing was carried out using PBMCs. These receptors originate from a woman aged 25 to 45 in good health and CMV-seronegative. Each CDR3 is given with its conserved first and last residue. Fields, in order: clone size, J gene, D gene, CDR3 length, V gene, CDR3 DNA, CDR3 protein. The D gene is left open where the match is weak. Clone size is shown for a subset of rows, as once, few, many or a class of expanded clone.

.,TRBJ2-7,.,16,TRBV7-9,TGTGCCAGCAGTTGGGTCCTAGAGAGTTCCTACTACGAGCAGTACTTC,CASSWVLESSYYEQYF
.,TRBJ1-2,.,16,TRBV4-1,TGCGCCAGCAGCCAAGGACCGGGTCCCTACGGCCATGGCTACACCTTC,CASSQGPGPYGHGYTF
.,TRBJ1-3,.,13,TRBV29-1,TGCAGCGTTGTGGCCCACTCTGGAAACACCATATATTTT,CSVVAHSGNTIYF
.,TRBJ2-1,.,12,TRBV6-5,TGTGCCAGCCTAGCCTCCTACAATGAGCAGTTCTTC,CASLASYNEQFF
.,TRBJ1-2,TRBD1,14,TRBV30,TGTGCCTGGGGGTCCGGGACAGGGGGCTATGGCTACACCTTC,CAWGSGTGGYGYTF
.,TRBJ2-7,.,13,TRBV30,TGTGCCTGGAGTGCGCGGGTTTTCTACGAGCAGTACTTC,CAWSARVFYEQYF
many,TRBJ2-7,.,16,TRBV19,TGTGCCAGTAGTATAGCTGGGCAGGGAAGTTCTAACGAGCAGTACTTC,CASSIAGQGSSNEQYF
.,TRBJ2-1,.,17,TRBV19,TGTGCCAGTAGTATAGATCGGAGGGGGCGATCAAGTGATGAGCAGTTCTTC,CASSIDRRGRSSDEQFF
.,TRBJ2-5,TRBD2,15,TRBV6-5,TGTGCCAGCAGTGGTGGCGGGAGGGCTGAGGAGACCCAGTACTTC,CASSGGGRAEETQYF
.,TRBJ2-3,.,15,TRBV5-8,TGTGCCAGCAGCGGCAAAACAGGGTTCAAAGATACGCAGTATTTT,CASSGKTGFKDTQYF
.,TRBJ1-1,TRBD1,13,TRBV2,TGTGCCAGCTGCCGACAGGGCCAAACTGAAGCTTTCTTT,CASCRQGQTEAFF
few,TRBJ1-1,.,14,TRBV19,TGTGCCAGTAGTATCCCAGGGATAAGTACTGAAGCTTTCTTT,CASSIPGISTEAFF
.,TRBJ1-3,.,16,TRBV19,TGTGCCAGCCGCCTACGCCCCGTAGATCGTGGAAACACCATATATTTT,CASRLRPVDRGNTIYF
.,TRBJ1-4,.,14,TRBV29-1,TGCAGCGTTGGATCCAGGGGAAATAATGAAAAACTGTTTTTT,CSVGSRGNNEKLFF
.,TRBJ2-7,TRBD1,12,TRBV29-1,TGCAGCGTGGGGGACAGGGCCTACGAGCAGTACTTC,CSVGDRAYEQYF
.,TRBJ1-2,.,16,TRBV4-1,TGCGCCAGCAGCCAGGTCGGACTTGCTTGGGATTCGGGCTACACCTTC,CASSQVGLAWDSGYTF
.,TRBJ1-1,.,13,TRBV5-1,TGCGCCAGCAGCTTCAGGGTGAACACTGAAGCTTTCTTT,CASSFRVNTEAFF
.,TRBJ1-1,.,16,TRBV6-1,TGTGCCAGCAGTGCGAGCCTGGGAGTTTTGGACACTGAAGCTTTCTTT,CASSASLGVLDTEAFF
.,TRBJ2-7,TRBD2,17,TRBV5-1,TGCGTCAGCAGCTTGGGTCTCTCTAGCGGGCTTACCTACGAGCAGTACTTC,CVSSLGLSSGLTYEQYF
.,TRBJ1-6,.,14,TRBV30,TGTGCCGGGGAGGGGAGCTCCTATAATTCACCCCTCCACTTT,CAGEGSSYNSPLHF
.,TRBJ1-6,TRBD1,18,TRBV27,TGTGCCAGCAGTTTATCACACAGGGGGCAATACTATAATTCACCCCTCCACTTT,CASSLSHRGQYYNSPLHF
.,TRBJ2-3,TRBD2,16,TRBV7-3,TGTGCCAGCAGCCTTATGTCGGGAGGGCCGACAGATACGCAGTATTTT,CASSLMSGGPTDTQYF
once,TRBJ2-3,TRBD2,16,TRBV5-5,TGTGCCAGCAGCTTGGCGGCTAGCGGACGCACAGATACGCAGTATTTT,CASSLAASGRTDTQYF
.,TRBJ1-1,.,16,TRBV11-2,TGTGCCAGCAACACCCTAATCAGGGCTCCGAACACTGAAGCTTTCTTT,CASNTLIRAPNTEAFF
.,TRBJ2-7,.,15,TRBV5-6,TGTGCCAGCGGACTATCGGGGACTTTTTCCTACGAGCAGTACTTC,CASGLSGTFSYEQYF
.,TRBJ2-2,.,13,TRBV2,TGTGCCAGCAGTGAACAGGGGCTCGGGGAGCTGTTTTTT,CASSEQGLGELFF
.,TRBJ2-1,TRBD2,18,TRBV27,TGTGCCAGCAGTTTAATCGCTAGCGGGAGCTTTAGTTACAATGAGCAGTTCTTC,CASSLIASGSFSYNEQFF
.,TRBJ2-1,.,12,TRBV6-5,TGTGCCAGCAGTGGACCCGGGGGTGAGCAGTTCTTC,CASSGPGGEQFF
few,TRBJ2-7,.,12,TRBV27,TGTGCCAGCAGTCGGAGCCCCTACGAGCAGTACTTC,CASSRSPYEQYF
.,TRBJ2-7,.,14,TRBV19,TGTGCCAGTAAGGCGACTAGGGATTCCTACGAGCAGTACTTC,CASKATRDSYEQYF
.,TRBJ2-7,TRBD2,17,TRBV4-1,TGCGCCAGCAGCCAAGCCTCTTTAGGACTAGTTTCTTACGAGCAGTACTTC,CASSQASLGLVSYEQYF
.,TRBJ2-1,TRBD2,20,TRBV29-1,TGCAGCGTTGAAGATCTTTACGGGACTAGCGGGGTGGGCTCCTACAATGAGCAGTTCTTC,CSVEDLYGTSGVGSYNEQFF
.,TRBJ2-1,TRBD2,15,TRBV11-3,TGTGCCAGCAGCCCGGGACTAGCGGGGGGGCACGAGCAGTTCTTC,CASSPGLAGGHEQFF
.,TRBJ2-7,.,14,TRBV5-6,TGTGCCAGCAGCTTGCTAGGGGATACCTACGAGCAGTACTTC,CASSLLGDTYEQYF
few,TRBJ1-5,.,14,TRBV6-1,TGTGCCAGCAGTGAACGCAGGTCTACTCAGCCCCAGCATTTT,CASSERRSTQPQHF
.,TRBJ1-5,.,15,TRBV6-1,TGTGCCAGCACGACAGGAAAATATAGCAATCAGCCCCAGCATTTT,CASTTGKYSNQPQHF
.,TRBJ1-1,.,13,TRBV25-1,TGTGCCAGCAGTCTGACAGTGAACACTGAAGCTTTCTTT,CASSLTVNTEAFF
.,TRBJ2-1,TRBD2,13,TRBV30,TGTGCCACCCTAGCGGACATCTACAATGAGCAGTTCTTC,CATLADIYNEQFF
.,TRBJ1-2,.,16,TRBV4-1,TGCGCCAGCAGCCAAGATTTGAGGGAAGTTGGCTATGGCTACACCTTC,CASSQDLREVGYGYTF
once,TRBJ1-3,.,13,TRBV15,TGTGCCACCTCTGACAGACCTGGAAACACCATATATTTT,CATSDRPGNTIYF
.,TRBJ1-5,TRBD1,16,TRBV7-6,TGTGCCAGCAGCTTGACAGGGCCCTATAGCAATCAGCCCCAGCATTTT,CASSLTGPYSNQPQHF
.,TRBJ2-5,.,14,TRBV5-8,TGTGCCAGCAGCGTAGTAGATTTTGAGGAGACCCAGTACTTC,CASSVVDFEETQYF
once,TRBJ2-5,TRBD2,18,TRBV5-4,TGTGCCAGCAGCTCAGGGGCTAGCGGGGGCCCGTACCAAGAGACCCAGTACTTC,CASSSGASGGPYQETQYF
.,TRBJ1-4,.,14,TRBV27,TGTGCCAGCAGTTTTACCCGGGGAGATGAAAAACTGTTTTTT,CASSFTRGDEKLFF
.,TRBJ1-2,TRBD1,15,TRBV5-1,TGCGCCAGCAGCTCCCCAGGACAGGAACTATATGGCTACACCTTC,CASSSPGQELYGYTF
.,TRBJ2-3,TRBD2,14,TRBV29-1,TGCAGCGTTGAGGGCGGGAGTGGAGCAGATACGCAGTATTTT,CSVEGGSGADTQYF
.,TRBJ2-3,TRBD1,15,TRBV19,TGTGCCAGTAGTATGATTCTCCAGGGGGCAGATACGCAGTATTTT,CASSMILQGADTQYF
few,TRBJ2-7,.,15,TRBV5-4,TGTGCCAGCAGTCAGGCGCAGGGTTACGGCTACGAGCAGTACTTC,CASSQAQGYGYEQYF